This TCR beta chain was recorded in a study of T cells in Graves' hyperthyroidism and ophthalmopathy. Uncontrolled infection, other autoimmune disease, pregnancy and lactation each barred patients from inclusion. This clonotype was observed at least ten times. V gave up 7 bases and J gave up 6 bases, with 15 bases separating them. The CDR3 length is 13 residues. RNA transcripts were the template for amplifying TCR beta CDR3 regions. TCR CDR3 regions were first amplified by RT-PCR with HTBI primers. TCRdb itself ran the multiplex PCR reads through MiXCR, one entry per CDR3 protein. Of roughly 500,000 distinct CDR3 sequences listed, approximately 23% are singletons.

This receptor was taken from a woman aged 70-85 years with Graves' ophthalmopathy. Input material: blood. The V gene is TRBV12-3 or TRBV12-4, the J gene TRBJ2-5, with D tentatively TRBD2 (5 bases). The CDR3 nucleotides read TGTGCCAGCACCCCCAGCGGAGTAAAGACCCAGTACTTC. This translates into CASTPSGVKTQYF.